This T cell receptor beta chain was identified during a study of shared clonotypes between healthy human individuals. The table came from immunoSEQ multiplex PCR; TCRdb's copy has only in-frame clones and leaves some out. The sample consists of more than 1.2 million clones, roughly 98.5% of them appearing once. Trimming at V came to 2 bases and at J to 1 base, leaving 8 bases not matched to a gene. CDR1 is SEHNR, CDR2 FQNEAQ, per germline (reference sequence). The CDR3 has 17 amino acids. The specimen was naive CD4+ T cells sorted from blood. The sample's subset: CD45RA+ positively selected. The chain recombines TRBV7-9 with TRBJ2-7; 10 bases are a match to TRBD2. This clonotype originated in a young man in good health. This CDR3 is CASSLRTSGFQSYEQYF. The CDR3, as DNA: TGTGCCAGCAGCTTACGGACTAGCGGTTTTCAATCCTACGAGCAGTACTTC.